The rows below give T cell receptor beta chains drawn from one sample of a study of response to subunit inactivated influenza vaccine. TCRdb processed the RT-PCR reads anew with MiXCR; each CDR3 protein has one entry. The sample has some 500,000 distinct CDR3 sequences; roughly 23% are singletons. The material sequenced was CD4+ T cells sorted from PBMCs, taken 5 to 6 days after vaccination. These TCRs come from a man aged 50 or older who received an inactivated influenza vaccine. The CDR3 runs from the conserved cysteine through the conserved F or W. A D gene is named only where the DNA matches it firmly. Some rows have no size entry. The others give once, few or many, or a class for an expanded clone.

j_call d_call v_call clone_size cdr3_nt cdr3_aa
TRBJ2-2 TRBD2 TRBV9 - TGTGCCAGCAGCGTAGGGGGGGGTCGGAACACCGGGGAGCTGTTTTTT CASSVGGGRNTGELFF
TRBJ1-2 TRBD1 TRBV5-1 - TGCGCCAGCAGCGAGAAGACAGGGGGCTCGGGCTATGGCTACACCTTC CASSEKTGGSGYGYTF
TRBJ2-5 TRBD2 TRBV7-9 - TGTGCCGGCAGCCCACTAGCGGTTGAAGAGACCCAGTACTTC CAGSPLAVEETQYF
TRBJ1-1 - TRBV2 - TGTGCCAGCAGTGAAGTTACCCAGCTGAACACTGAAGCTTTCTTT CASSEVTQLNTEAFF
TRBJ1-1 - TRBV28 - TGTGCCAGCAGTTTATCTCCCGGCAGGGGGAACACTGAAGCTTTCTTT CASSLSPGRGNTEAFF
TRBJ2-1 TRBD2 TRBV10-3 - TGTGCCATCCAGGGACTAGCGGGGGACAATGAGCAGTTCTTC CAIQGLAGDNEQFF
TRBJ2-1 - TRBV20-1 many TGCAGTGCTCCTTGGCGGGGCCCCAGCGATGAGCAGTTCTTC CSAPWRGPSDEQFF
TRBJ1-2 TRBD1 TRBV29-1 few TGCAGCGTTGATCCCTCCGGGACAGACTATGGCTACACCTTC CSVDPSGTDYGYTF
TRBJ2-7 - TRBV12-3/TRBV12-4 few TGTGCCAGCAGGAAAATTGGCCACTACGAGCAGTACTTC CASRKIGHYEQYF
TRBJ2-7 - TRBV20-1 - TGCAGTGCTACCGGTTCGGCGCAGAGACCCTACGAGCAGTACTTC CSATGSAQRPYEQYF
TRBJ2-7 TRBD2 TRBV20-1 - TGCAGTGCACCCACTAGCGGGGGGGCAACCTACGAGCAGTACTTC CSAPTSGGATYEQYF
TRBJ2-7 TRBD2 TRBV5-1 many TGTGCCAGCAGTCCCGGGGGGGCCTCCTACGAGCAGTACTTC CASSPGGASYEQYF
TRBJ2-5 - TRBV11-2 - TGTGCCAGCAGCTTGAGTCAGAAGACCCAGTACTTC CASSLSQKTQYF
TRBJ1-1 - TRBV5-1 many TGCGCCAGCAGCCCCGGTACAGGGAACACTGAAGCTTTCTTT CASSPGTGNTEAFF
TRBJ1-1 - TRBV6-2/TRBV6-3 - TGTGCCAGCAGTTACTATTACTACGACACGAACACTGAAGCTTTCTTT CASSYYYYDTNTEAFF
TRBJ2-3 TRBD2 TRBV7-9 few TGTGCCAGCAGCTTGCGGGAGGACAGAACAGATACGCAGTATTTT CASSLREDRTDTQYF
TRBJ2-1 - TRBV20-1 - TGCAGTGCTAGGGGCGGAGCGCACCCCGGTGAGCAGTTCTTC CSARGGAHPGEQFF
TRBJ2-5 - TRBV15 - TGTGCCACCAGCAGAGGGGGGCTAGAGACCCAGTACTTC CATSRGGLETQYF
TRBJ1-1 - TRBV7-2 few TGTGCCAGCAGCCGAGGGAGGAGTGACACTGAAGCTTTCTTT CASSRGRSDTEAFF
TRBJ2-5 - TRBV7-9 few TGTGCCAGCCAGGACTTTCAAGAGACCCAGTACTTC CASQDFQETQYF
TRBJ2-7 - TRBV5-1 many TGCGCCAGCAGCTTGGTTTCAGGGGGGAGCTCCTACGAGCAGTACTTC CASSLVSGGSSYEQYF
TRBJ2-7 - TRBV7-3 - TGTGCCAGCAGCGTCGGGGACTGGACCTACGAGCAGTACTTC CASSVGDWTYEQYF